A single sample gave rise to the 24 T cell receptor beta chains below, sequenced in a study of post-analysis software for immune sequencing data. General observations from the study: Included in a set of about 5 TRBV segments more frequent in patients than controls were TRBV5-6, TRBV5-1 and TRBV20-1.

Prepared TCR beta cDNA libraries contained unique molecular identifiers. MiXCR, applied by TCRdb to the PCR reads, yields one record per CDR3 protein. The sample shows about 540,000 distinct CDR3 sequences, around a third of them seen only once. No antigen is known for these receptors. Sequencing input: blood. Source of these receptors: a girl under 18 with multiple sclerosis.

The chain recombines TRBV7-2 with TRBJ2-7; 9 bases match TRBD2. J was trimmed by 3 bases and V by 1 base; bases with no gene match: 1. In germline, CDR1 is SGHTA, CDR2 FQGNSA. CDR3 size: 14 residues. The CDR3 coding sequence is TGTGCCAGCAGCTTAGATAGCGGGGGCTACGAGCAGTACTTC. Translating it yields CASSLDSGGYEQYF.

V is TRBV7-9 and J is TRBJ1-6, with TRBD1 identical over 9 bases. The germline V gene encodes CDR1 SEHNR and CDR2 FQNEAQ (reference sequence). The CDR3 length is 15 residues. Losses at the gene ends were 5 bases for V and 7 bases for J; bases not matched to a gene: 6. The chain's CDR3 is CASSASGTGNSPLHF. CDR3 sequence (DNA): TGTGCCAGCAGCGCGTCCGGGACAGGGAATTCACCCCTCCACTTT. Drawing the rest from reference TRBV7-9 and TRBJ1-6, the complete variable domain is DTGVSQNPRHKITKRGQNVTFRCDPISEHNRLYWYRQTLGQGPEFLTYFQNEAQLEKSRLLSDRFSAERPKGSFSTLEIQRTEQGDSAMYLCASSASGTGNSPLHFGNGTRLTVT.

The J gene is TRBJ2-3, the V gene TRBV5-1; 8 nucleotides line up with TRBD1. Trimming at V came to 4 bases and at J to 0 bases, leaving 7 bases not matched to a gene. The CDR3 spans 16 residues. Per germline, CDR1 SGHRS and CDR2 YFSETQ. In DNA, the CDR3 is TGCGCCAGCAGCGCAAGGACAGGGTTAAGCACAGATACGCAGTATTTT. Protein product: CASSARTGLSTDTQYF.

V gene TRBV20-1 combines with J gene TRBJ1-4; perhaps TRBD1 as D (5 bases). Germline CDR1 DFQATT, CDR2 SNEGSKA (reference sequence). The germline V and J ends were trimmed by 0 bases and 8 bases, with 16 bases remaining between them. This CDR3 contains 15 residues. The CDR3 DNA reads TGCAGTGCTAGAGAGAGAAGGGGTGGGCAGGAAAAACTGTTTTTT. Translation gives CSARERRGGQEKLFF.

There are a few counts of this clonotype. V and J are TRBV27 and TRBJ1-5; possibly TRBD1 for D (5 bases). V lost 6 bases to trimming and J lost 2 bases, with 17 bases between them. CDR3 length equals 16 residues. Per the germline V gene, CDR1 is MNHEY and CDR2 is SMNVEV (reference sequence). The CDR3 region is CASRPTLGRGNQPQHF. For the CDR3, the DNA is TGTGCCAGCAGGCCCACCCTCGGCAGGGGCAATCAGCCCCAGCATTTT.

The genes are TRBV2 and TRBJ2-4, with 12 bases fitting TRBD1. CDR3 length equals 17 residues. Germline V lookup: CDR1 SNHLY, CDR2 FYNNEI. The junction had 8 bases not matched to a gene; V was cut back by 7 bases and J by 1 base. Here the CDR3 reads CASTRDRGQLAKNIQYF. CDR3 nucleotides: TGTGCCAGCACCCGGGACAGGGGGCAGTTGGCCAAAAACATTCAGTACTTC.

The chain recombines TRBV29-1 with TRBJ1-4; D is undetermined. Germline assignment: CDR1 SQVTM and CDR2 ANQGSEA. There are 13 residues in the CDR3. Deletions cut 4 bases from V and 0 bases from J, with 6 bases between. The CDR3, as DNA: TGCAGCGTTGGGTGGGCAACTAATGAAAAACTGTTTTTT. Protein: CSVGWATNEKLFF.

J is TRBJ2-3 and V is TRBV11-2; TRBD2 is a possible D gene (6 bases). The germline gives CDR1 SGHAT, CDR2 FQNNGV. Trimming removed 1 base at V and 1 base at J, with 9 bases between. The CDR3 loop spans 15 amino acids. The CDR3 here is CASSLVTGGTDTQYF. The CDR3 nucleotides read TGTGCCAGCAGCTTAGTGACGGGGGGCACAGATACGCAGTATTTT.

The rearrangement links TRBV20-1 to TRBJ2-7; 9 bases agree with TRBD1. The CDR3 has 13 amino acids. The germline V gene encodes CDR1 DFQATT and CDR2 SNEGSKA (reference sequence). The CDR3 region is CSADRQGGGEQYF. The CDR3 nucleotides read TGCAGCGCCGATCGACAGGGGGGAGGCGAGCAGTACTTC.

The V call is TRBV2, the J call TRBJ2-2; D is possibly TRBD1 or TRBD2 (6 bases each). CDR1 and CDR2 (germline): SNHLY, FYNNEI. CDR3 length equals 15 residues. Trimming stripped 6 bases from V and 8 bases from J, with 19 bases between. The CDR3 DNA sequence: TGTGCCAGCAGAAGCCTAAGGGGGGCTACTGGGGAGCTGTTTTTT. Protein: CASRSLRGATGELFF.

The chain has TRBV11-2 and TRBJ2-1, with D tentatively TRBD2 (6 bases). V was shortened by 5 bases and J by 6 bases, with 11 bases between the two germline ends. This CDR3 is 13 amino acids long. The germline CDR1 and CDR2 sequences are SGHAT and FQNNGV. The CDR3 sequence: CASSVTSINEQFF. CDR3 sequence (DNA): TGTGCCAGCAGCGTTACTAGCATCAATGAGCAGTTCTTC.

A note on this clonotype: It is likely a read error, because the conserved phenylalanine at the end of the CDR3 is missing. The V call is TRBV29-1, the J call TRBJ2-1, with D unclear. Germline CDR1 and CDR2: SQVTM and ANQGSEA. V was cut by 7 bases and J by 8 bases, with 6 bases left in between. The CDR3 is made up of 9 amino acids. CDR3 nucleotide sequence: TGCAGCGAATACCATGAGCAGTTCCTC. It codes for CSEYHEQFL.

The chain couples TRBV6-5 to TRBJ1-6, with D tentatively TRBD1 (6 bases). Trimming left V 6 bases short and J 6 bases short, with 15 bases between. Germline V lookup: CDR1 MNHEY, CDR2 SVGAGI. CDR3 length: 15 residues. CDR3 loop: CASRASGASNSPLHF. The CDR3 DNA is TGTGCCAGCAGGGCATCGGGGGCCTCTAATTCACCCCTCCACTTT.

Regarding this clonotype: This could be a read error, since a much larger clone is one nucleotide away. The chain has TRBV12-3 or TRBV12-4 and TRBJ1-2; the D gene is possibly TRBD1 (6 bases). The CDR3 extends over 17 amino acids. This chain's CDR3 is CANSLLGLGGPNYGYTF. The CDR3 nucleotides read TGTGCCAACAGTTTATTAGGTCTCGGGGGCCCAAACTATGGCTACACCTTC.

The chain employs TRBV7-3 and TRBJ1-1; 7 positions match TRBD1. CDR1 SGHTA and CDR2 FQGTGA come from the germline V gene. The CDR3 sequence is 13 residues long. With 5 bases clipped from V and 9 bases from J, the junction kept 9 bases outside the gene matches. The CDR3, as DNA: TGTGCCAGCAGCGGGGGACAGATGGGGCAAGCTTTCTTT. Protein product: CASSGGQMGQAFF.

The V and J genes are TRBV7-9 and TRBJ2-7; D is uncertain. Trimming removed 1 base from V and 3 bases from J, with 10 bases in between. Germline CDR1 and CDR2: SEHNR and FQNEAQ (reference sequence). The length of the CDR3 is 14 residues. The CDR3 loop is CASSLEGTVYEQYF. CDR3 sequence (DNA): TGTGCCAGCAGCTTAGAAGGCACAGTCTACGAGCAGTACTTC.

A note on this clonotype: This sequence may be a read error, since a much larger clone differs from it by one base. This chain uses TRBV10-3 with TRBJ2-1, with a tentative D call TRBD1 (5 bases). V lost 6 bases, J lost 5 bases, and 14 bases lay in between. CDR1 is ENHRY, CDR2 SYGVKD, per germline. The CDR3 covers 14 residues. CDR3: CAIRGLDSDNEQFF. Written as DNA, the CDR3 is TGTGCCATCAGGGGCCTCGACAGCGACAATGAGCAGTTCTTC.

This clonotype was counted between two and nine times. The chain joins TRBV5-5 to TRBJ2-5; weak D call: TRBD2 (5 bases). The CDR3 runs 15 residues. Trimming left V 1 base short and J 2 bases short, with 12 bases between. Germline CDR1 is SGHKS and CDR2 is YYEKEE (reference sequence). The chain's CDR3 is CASSLIGIRQETQYF. The CDR3 DNA reads TGTGCCAGCAGCTTGATCGGGATTAGGCAAGAGACCCAGTACTTC.

This clonotype came up a few times. V and J are TRBV20-1 and TRBJ2-2; D unclear. CDR1 is DFQATT, CDR2 SNEGSKA, per germline (reference sequence). The CDR3 extends over 15 amino acids. V lost 3 bases and J lost 0, with 11 bases in between. The CDR3 region is CSARTLHSNTGELFF. As DNA, the CDR3 is TGCAGTGCTAGGACACTACACTCGAACACCGGGGAGCTGTTTTTT.

The CDR3, as DNA: TGTGCCAGCAGTCTCTGGGATAACGAGCAGTACTTC. Translation gives CASSLWDNEQYF. The V gene is TRBV12-3 or TRBV12-4, the J gene TRBJ2-7; no reliable D call. V gave up 5 bases and J gave up 5 bases, with 10 bases separating them. The CDR3 covers 12 residues.

This clonotype was recorded a few times. The V call is TRBV20-1, the J call TRBJ2-5; 15 nucleotides align to TRBD2. Trimming removed 7 bases from V and 4 bases from J; junction bases left unmatched: 7. The CDR3 is 15 amino acids. The germline gives CDR1 DFQATT, CDR2 SNEGSKA (reference sequence). CDR3 in DNA: TGCAGTGTTTGGACTAGCGGGGGGGCCGGAGAGACCCAGTACTTC. It encodes CSVWTSGGAGETQYF.

This clonotype showed up just a few times. The J gene is TRBJ2-6, the V gene TRBV20-1; possible D gene TRBD1, 6 bases. Germline V gives CDR1 DFQATT, CDR2 SNEGSKA (reference sequence). V dropped 3 bases and J dropped 2 bases, with 14 bases sitting between them. The CDR3 is made up of 16 amino acids. In DNA form, the CDR3 reads TGCAGTGCTAGGCGACCACAGGGAGCTGGGGCCAACGTCCTGACTTTC. It is translated as CSARRPQGAGANVLTF.

In this sample, this clonotype turned up a few times. CDR3 in amino acids: CSARDWDRDYGYTF. CDR3 nucleotide sequence: TGCAGTGCTAGAGATTGGGACAGGGACTATGGCTACACCTTC. This sequence joins TRBV20-1 and TRBJ1-2; 9 positions match TRBD1. Per germline, CDR1 DFQATT and CDR2 SNEGSKA (reference sequence). The V and J ends lost 0 bases and 3 bases, in that order; junction bases with no gene match: 2. The CDR3 has 14 amino acids.

This clonotype was detected only a few times. In DNA form, the CDR3 reads TGCGCCAGCAGCCAGCCGGGACGGTCCTACAATGAGCAGTTCTTC. Its protein is CASSQPGRSYNEQFF. The V and J genes are TRBV4-1 and TRBJ2-1, with D perhaps being TRBD1 or TRBD2 (5 bases each). The ends were cut back, 3 bases at V and 1 base at J, with 10 bases in the middle. Germline values: CDR1 MGHRA, CDR2 YSYEKL. The CDR3 has 15 amino acids.